This passage covers 2 T cell receptor beta chains from one sample sequenced in a study of blood T cell repertoires in COVID-19. Method: immunoSEQ multiplex PCR; TCRdb's copy keeps in-frame clones and lacks some. The sample contains approximately 210,000 clones, roughly four fifths of which appear only once. The specimen sequenced was peripheral blood. The receptors were gathered from a woman aged 70-85 years with active or convalescent COVID-19.

The table lists this clone with a few counts. This sequence joins TRBV4-1 and TRBJ2-1; possible D gene TRBD2, 5 bases. Germline CDR1 reads MGHRA; CDR2 reads YSYEKL. The CDR3 covers 13 residues. Trimming pared 5 bases from V and 8 bases from J, leaving 13 bases between. This chain's CDR3 is CASSGPVGDEQFF. For the CDR3, the DNA is TGCGCCAGCAGCGGACCCGTGGGAGATGAGCAGTTCTTC.

In its sample, this clone was seen once. V and J are TRBV9 and TRBJ2-1, with TRBD2 matching over 12 bases. J gave up 6 bases and V 3 bases, and 4 bases lay outside the gene matches. The germline V gene encodes CDR1 SGDLS and CDR2 YYNGEE. This CDR3 is built from 15 residues. The CDR3 here is CASSAGLAGSNEQFF. The CDR3 bases are TGTGCCAGCAGCGCGGGACTAGCGGGTTCCAATGAGCAGTTCTTC.